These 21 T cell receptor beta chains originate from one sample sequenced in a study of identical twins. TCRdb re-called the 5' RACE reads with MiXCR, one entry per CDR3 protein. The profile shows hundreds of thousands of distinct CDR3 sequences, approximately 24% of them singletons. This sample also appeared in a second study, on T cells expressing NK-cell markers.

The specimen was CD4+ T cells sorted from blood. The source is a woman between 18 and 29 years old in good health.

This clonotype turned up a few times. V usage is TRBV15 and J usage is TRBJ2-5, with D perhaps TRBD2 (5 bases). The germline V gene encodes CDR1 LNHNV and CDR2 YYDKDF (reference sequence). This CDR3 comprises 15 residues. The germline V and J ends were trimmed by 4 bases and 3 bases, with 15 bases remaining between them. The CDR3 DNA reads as TGTGCCACCAGCAACCACGGACTGAAAAAAGAGACCCAGTACTTC. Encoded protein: CATSNHGLKKETQYF.

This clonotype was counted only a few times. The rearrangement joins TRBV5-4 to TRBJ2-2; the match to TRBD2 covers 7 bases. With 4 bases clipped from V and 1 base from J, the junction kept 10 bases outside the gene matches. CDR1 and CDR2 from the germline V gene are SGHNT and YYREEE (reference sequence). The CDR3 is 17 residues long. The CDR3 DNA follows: TGTGCCAGCAGCCCGGGACTACAGAGACAGAACACCGGGGAGCTGTTTTTT. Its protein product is CASSPGLQRQNTGELFF.

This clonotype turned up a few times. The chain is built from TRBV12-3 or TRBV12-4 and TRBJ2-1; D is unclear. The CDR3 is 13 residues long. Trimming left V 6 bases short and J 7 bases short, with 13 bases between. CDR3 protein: CASSPSWANEQFF. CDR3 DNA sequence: TGTGCCAGCAGCCCATCTTGGGCTAATGAGCAGTTCTTC.

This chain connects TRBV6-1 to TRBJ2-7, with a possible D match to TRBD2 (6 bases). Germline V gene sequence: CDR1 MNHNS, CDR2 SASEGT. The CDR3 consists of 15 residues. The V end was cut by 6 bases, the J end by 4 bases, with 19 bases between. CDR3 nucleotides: TGTGCCAGCAGCTGGGGGGACTCAGGGAGGTACGAGCAGTACTTC. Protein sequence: CASSWGDSGRYEQYF.

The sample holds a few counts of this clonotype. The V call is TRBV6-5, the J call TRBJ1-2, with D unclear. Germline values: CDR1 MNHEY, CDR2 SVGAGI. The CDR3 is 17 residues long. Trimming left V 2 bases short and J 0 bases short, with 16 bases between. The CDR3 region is CASSYTGNSPANYGYTF. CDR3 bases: TGTGCCAGCAGTTACACGGGGAACAGTCCAGCTAACTATGGCTACACCTTC.

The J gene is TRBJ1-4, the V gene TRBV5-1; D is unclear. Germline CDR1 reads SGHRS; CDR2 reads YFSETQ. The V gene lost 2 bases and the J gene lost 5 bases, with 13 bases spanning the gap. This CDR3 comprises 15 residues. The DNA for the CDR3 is TGCGCCAGCAGCTTAAACAGCGGACCGAATGAAAAACTGTTTTTT. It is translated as CASSLNSGPNEKLFF. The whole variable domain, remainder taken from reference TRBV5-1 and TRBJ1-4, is KAGVTQTPRYLIKTRGQQVTLSCSPISGHRSVSWYQQTPGQGLQFLFEYFSETQRNKGNFPGRFSGRQFSNSRSEMNVSTLELGDSALYLCASSLNSGPNEKLFFGSGTQLSVL.

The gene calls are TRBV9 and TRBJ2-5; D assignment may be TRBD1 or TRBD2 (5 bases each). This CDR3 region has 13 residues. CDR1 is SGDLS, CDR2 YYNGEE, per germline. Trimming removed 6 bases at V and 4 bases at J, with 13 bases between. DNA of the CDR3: TGTGCCAGCACCAGAGGGGAAGGAGAGACCCAGTACTTC. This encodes CASTRGEGETQYF.

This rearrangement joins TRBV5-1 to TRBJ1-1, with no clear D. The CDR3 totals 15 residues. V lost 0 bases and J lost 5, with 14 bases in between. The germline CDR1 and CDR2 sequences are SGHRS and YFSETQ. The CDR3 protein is CASSLETPGLTEAFF. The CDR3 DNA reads TGCGCCAGCAGCTTGGAAACTCCGGGCTTGACTGAAGCTTTCTTT.

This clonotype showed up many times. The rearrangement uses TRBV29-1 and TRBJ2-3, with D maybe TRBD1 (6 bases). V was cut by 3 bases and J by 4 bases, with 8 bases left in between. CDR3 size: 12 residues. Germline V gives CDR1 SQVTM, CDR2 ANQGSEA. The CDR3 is CSVDRGADTQYF. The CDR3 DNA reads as TGCAGCGTTGACAGGGGTGCAGATACGCAGTATTTT.

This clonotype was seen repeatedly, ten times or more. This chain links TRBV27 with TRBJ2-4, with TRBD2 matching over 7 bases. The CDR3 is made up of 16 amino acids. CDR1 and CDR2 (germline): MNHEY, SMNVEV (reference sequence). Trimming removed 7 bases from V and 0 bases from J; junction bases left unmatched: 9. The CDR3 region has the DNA TGTGCCAGCAACTCGGGCGGGAGTGGAGCCAAAAACATTCAGTACTTC. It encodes CASNSGGSGAKNIQYF.

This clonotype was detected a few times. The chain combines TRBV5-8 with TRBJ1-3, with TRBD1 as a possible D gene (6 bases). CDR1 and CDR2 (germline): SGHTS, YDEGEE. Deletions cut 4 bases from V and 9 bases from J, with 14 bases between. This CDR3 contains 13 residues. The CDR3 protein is CASSPRQALTIYF. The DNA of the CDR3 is TGTGCCAGCAGCCCCCGACAGGCTCTCACCATATATTTT.

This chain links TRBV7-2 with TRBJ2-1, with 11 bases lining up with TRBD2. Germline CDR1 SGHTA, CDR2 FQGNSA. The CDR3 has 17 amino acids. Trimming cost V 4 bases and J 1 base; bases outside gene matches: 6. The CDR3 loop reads CASSYSGRAGSYNEQFF. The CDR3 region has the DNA TGTGCCAGCAGCTATAGCGGGAGGGCCGGATCCTACAATGAGCAGTTCTTC.

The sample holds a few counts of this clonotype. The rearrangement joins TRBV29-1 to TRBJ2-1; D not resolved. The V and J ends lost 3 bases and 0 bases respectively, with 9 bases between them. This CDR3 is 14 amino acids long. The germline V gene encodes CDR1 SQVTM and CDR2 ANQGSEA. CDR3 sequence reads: CSVDGSYSYNEQFF. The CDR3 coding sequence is TGCAGCGTTGATGGAAGCTACTCCTACAATGAGCAGTTCTTC.

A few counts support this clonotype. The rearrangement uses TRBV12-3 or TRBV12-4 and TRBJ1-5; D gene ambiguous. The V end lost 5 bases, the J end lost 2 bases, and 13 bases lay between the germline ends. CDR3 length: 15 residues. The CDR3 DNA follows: TGTGCCAGCAGTCCCGGACGGAGGGGCAATCAGCCCCAGCATTTT. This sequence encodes CASSPGRRGNQPQHF.

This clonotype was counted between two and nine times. CDR3 region: CASSYSQGYYEQYF. The CDR3 DNA reads as TGTGCCAGCAGTTACTCGCAGGGATACTACGAGCAGTACTTC. The chain recombines TRBV6-5 with TRBJ2-7; D may be TRBD1 (5 bases). The ends were cut back, 0 bases at V and 3 bases at J, with 9 bases in the middle. Germline V gene lookup returns CDR1 MNHEY and CDR2 SVGAGI. CDR3 length: 14 amino acids.

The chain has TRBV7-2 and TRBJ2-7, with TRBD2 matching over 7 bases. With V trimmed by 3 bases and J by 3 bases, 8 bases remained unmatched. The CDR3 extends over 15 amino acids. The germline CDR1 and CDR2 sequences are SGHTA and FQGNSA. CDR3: CASSLDGGRIYEQYF. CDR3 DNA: TGTGCCAGCAGCTTGGACGGCGGGAGAATCTACGAGCAGTACTTC.

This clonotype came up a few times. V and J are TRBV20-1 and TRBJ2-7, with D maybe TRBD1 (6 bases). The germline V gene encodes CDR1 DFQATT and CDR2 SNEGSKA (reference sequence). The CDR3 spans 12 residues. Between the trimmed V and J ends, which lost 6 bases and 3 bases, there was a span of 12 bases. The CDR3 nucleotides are TGCAGTGCCCCCGACAGGAGCTACGAGCAGTACTTC. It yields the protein CSAPDRSYEQYF.

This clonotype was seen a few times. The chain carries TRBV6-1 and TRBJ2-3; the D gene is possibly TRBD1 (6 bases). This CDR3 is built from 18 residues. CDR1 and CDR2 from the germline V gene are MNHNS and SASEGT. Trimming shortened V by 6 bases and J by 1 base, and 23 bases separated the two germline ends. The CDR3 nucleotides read TGTGCCAGCAGACTTCAGGGGCCGGGCGTGGGCGGCACAGATACGCAGTATTTT. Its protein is CASRLQGPGVGGTDTQYF.

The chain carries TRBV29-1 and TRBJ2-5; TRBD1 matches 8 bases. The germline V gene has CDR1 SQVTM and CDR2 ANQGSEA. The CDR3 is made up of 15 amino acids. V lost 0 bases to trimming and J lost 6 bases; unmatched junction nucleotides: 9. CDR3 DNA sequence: TGCAGCGTTGAAGATCTTGGCAGGGGGCACAAGACCCAGTACTTC. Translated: CSVEDLGRGHKTQYF.

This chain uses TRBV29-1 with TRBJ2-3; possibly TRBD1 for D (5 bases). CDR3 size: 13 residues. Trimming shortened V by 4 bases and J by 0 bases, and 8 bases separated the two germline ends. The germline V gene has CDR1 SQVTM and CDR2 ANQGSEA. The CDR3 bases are TGCAGCGTTGTTTGGGGCAGCACAGATACGCAGTATTTT. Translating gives CSVVWGSTDTQYF.

CDR3 nucleotides: TGTGCCAGCAGCCGGTTTAGCGGGGGAGATTACAATGAGCAGTTCTTC. This encodes CASSRFSGGDYNEQFF. This chain links TRBV12-3 or TRBV12-4 with TRBJ2-1; TRBD2 matches at 9 bases. The CDR3 contains 16 residues. The J segment lost 4 bases and the V segment lost 6 bases, leaving 10 bases of the junction unmatched.